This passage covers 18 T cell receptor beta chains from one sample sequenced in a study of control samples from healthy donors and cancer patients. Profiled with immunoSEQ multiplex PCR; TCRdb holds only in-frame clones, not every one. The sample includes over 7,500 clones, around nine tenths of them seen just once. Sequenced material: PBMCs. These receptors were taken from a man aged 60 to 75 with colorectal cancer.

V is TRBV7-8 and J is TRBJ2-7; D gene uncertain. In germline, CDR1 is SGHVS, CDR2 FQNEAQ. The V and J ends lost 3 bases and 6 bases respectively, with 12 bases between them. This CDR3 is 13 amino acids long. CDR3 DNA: TGTGCCAGCAGCTTGGTTAGGGATCGCGAGCAGTACTTC. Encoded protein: CASSLVRDREQYF.

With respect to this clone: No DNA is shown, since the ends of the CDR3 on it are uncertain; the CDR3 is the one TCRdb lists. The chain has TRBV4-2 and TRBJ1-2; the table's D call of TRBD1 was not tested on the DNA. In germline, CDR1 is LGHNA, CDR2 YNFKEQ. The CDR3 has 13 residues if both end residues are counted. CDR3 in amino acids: CASSQDVGRGATF.

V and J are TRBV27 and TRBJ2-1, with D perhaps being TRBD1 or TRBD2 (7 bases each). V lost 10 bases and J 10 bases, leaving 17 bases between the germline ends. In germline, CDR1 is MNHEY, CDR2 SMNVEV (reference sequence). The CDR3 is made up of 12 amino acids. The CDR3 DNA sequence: TGTGCCACCTCCAGGGGGGGACACGAGCAGTTCTTC. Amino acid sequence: CATSRGGHEQFF.

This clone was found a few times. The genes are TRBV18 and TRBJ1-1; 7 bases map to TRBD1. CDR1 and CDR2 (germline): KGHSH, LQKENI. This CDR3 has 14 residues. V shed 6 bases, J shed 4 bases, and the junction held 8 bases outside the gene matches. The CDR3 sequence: CASSFPGGVTEAFF. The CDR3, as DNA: TGTGCCAGCTCGTTCCCAGGGGGAGTCACTGAAGCTTTCTTT.

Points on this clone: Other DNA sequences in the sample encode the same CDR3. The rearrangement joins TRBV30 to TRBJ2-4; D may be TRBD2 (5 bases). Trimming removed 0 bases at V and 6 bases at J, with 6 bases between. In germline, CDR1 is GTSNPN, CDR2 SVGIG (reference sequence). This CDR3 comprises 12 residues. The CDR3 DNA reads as TGTGCCTGGAGTGTACTAGGAAACATTCAGTACTTC. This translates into CAWSVLGNIQYF.

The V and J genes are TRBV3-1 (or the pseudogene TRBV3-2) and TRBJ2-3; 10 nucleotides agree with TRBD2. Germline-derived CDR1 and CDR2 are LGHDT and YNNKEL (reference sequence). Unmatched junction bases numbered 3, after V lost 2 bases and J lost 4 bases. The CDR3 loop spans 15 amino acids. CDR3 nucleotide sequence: TGTGCCAGCAGCCAATTAGCGGGGGGTCCAGATACGCAGTATTTT. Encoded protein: CASSQLAGGPDTQYF.

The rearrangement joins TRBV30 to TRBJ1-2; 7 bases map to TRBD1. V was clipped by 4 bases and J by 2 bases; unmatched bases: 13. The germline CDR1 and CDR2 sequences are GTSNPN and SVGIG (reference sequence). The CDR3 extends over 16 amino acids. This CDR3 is CAWKYKSRGQNYGYTF. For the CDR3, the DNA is TGTGCCTGGAAATATAAGTCCCGGGGACAGAACTATGGCTACACCTTC.

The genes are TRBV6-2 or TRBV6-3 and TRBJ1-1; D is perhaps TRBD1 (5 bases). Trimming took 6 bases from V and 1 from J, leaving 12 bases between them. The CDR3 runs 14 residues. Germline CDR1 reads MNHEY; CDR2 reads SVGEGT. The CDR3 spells CASSRIGENTEAFF. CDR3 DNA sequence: TGTGCCAGCAGCCGAATAGGGGAGAACACTGAAGCTTTCTTT.

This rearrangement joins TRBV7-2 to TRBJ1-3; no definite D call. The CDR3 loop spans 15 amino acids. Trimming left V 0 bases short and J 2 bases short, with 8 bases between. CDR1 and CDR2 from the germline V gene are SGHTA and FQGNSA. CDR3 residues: CASSLAARTGNTIYF. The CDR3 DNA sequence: TGTGCCAGCAGCTTAGCCGCGAGGACTGGAAACACCATATATTTT. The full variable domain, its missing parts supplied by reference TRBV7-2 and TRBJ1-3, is GAGVSQSPSNKVTEKGKDVELRCDPISGHTALYWYRQSLGQGLEFLIYFQGNSAPDKSGLPSDRFSAERTGGSVSTLTIQRTQQEDSAVYLCASSLAARTGNTIYFGEGSWLTVV.

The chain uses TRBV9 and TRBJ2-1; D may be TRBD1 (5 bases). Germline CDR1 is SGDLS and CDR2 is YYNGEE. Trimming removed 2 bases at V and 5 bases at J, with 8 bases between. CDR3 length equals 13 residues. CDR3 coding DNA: TGTGCCAGCAGCGTTGTAGGGGACAATGAGCAGTTCTTC. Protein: CASSVVGDNEQFF.

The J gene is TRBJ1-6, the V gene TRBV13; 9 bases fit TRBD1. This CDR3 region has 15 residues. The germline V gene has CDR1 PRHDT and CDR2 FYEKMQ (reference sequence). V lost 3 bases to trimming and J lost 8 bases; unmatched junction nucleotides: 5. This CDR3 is CASSFYRGLDSPLHF. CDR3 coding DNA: TGTGCCAGCAGCTTCTACAGGGGGCTGGATTCACCCCTCCACTTT.

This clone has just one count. DNA of the CDR3: TGTGCCAGCAGTGGGGCCGCGGGGGAGGAAGCTTTCTTT. This encodes CASSGAAGEEAFF. The chain has TRBV2 and TRBJ1-1; TRBD1 is a possible D gene (5 bases). Germline V lookup: CDR1 SNHLY, CDR2 FYNNEI. The CDR3 is 13 amino acids. V was pared by 4 bases and J by 8 bases, with 14 bases between.

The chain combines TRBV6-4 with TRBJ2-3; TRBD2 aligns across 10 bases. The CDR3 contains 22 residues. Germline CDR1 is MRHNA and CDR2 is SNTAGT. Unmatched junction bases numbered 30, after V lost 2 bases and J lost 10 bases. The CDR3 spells CASSDHRIRPLAGDRTRAPQYF. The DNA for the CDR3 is TGTGCCAGCAGTGACCACCGCATCCGCCCTCTAGCGGGGGACAGAACGAGGGCTCCGCAGTATTTT.

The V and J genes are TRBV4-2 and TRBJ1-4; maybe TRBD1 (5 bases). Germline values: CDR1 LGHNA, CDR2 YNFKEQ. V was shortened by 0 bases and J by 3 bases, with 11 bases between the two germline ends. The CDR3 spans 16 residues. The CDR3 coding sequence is TGTGCCAGCAGCCAAGATGAAAGAGGGGCTAATGAAAAACTGTTTTTT. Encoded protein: CASSQDERGANEKLFF.

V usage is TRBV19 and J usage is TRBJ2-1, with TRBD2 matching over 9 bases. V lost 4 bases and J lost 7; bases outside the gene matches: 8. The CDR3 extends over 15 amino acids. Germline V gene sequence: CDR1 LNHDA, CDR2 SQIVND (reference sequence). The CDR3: CASSKRGGARNEQFF. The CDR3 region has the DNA TGTGCCAGTAGTAAGCGCGGGGGGGCGAGGAATGAGCAGTTCTTC.

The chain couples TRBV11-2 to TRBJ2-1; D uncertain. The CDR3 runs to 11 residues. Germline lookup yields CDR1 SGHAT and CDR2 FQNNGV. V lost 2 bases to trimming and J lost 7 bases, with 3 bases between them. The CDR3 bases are TGTGCCAGCAGCTTATGGAATGAGCAGTTCTTC. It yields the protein CASSLWNEQFF.

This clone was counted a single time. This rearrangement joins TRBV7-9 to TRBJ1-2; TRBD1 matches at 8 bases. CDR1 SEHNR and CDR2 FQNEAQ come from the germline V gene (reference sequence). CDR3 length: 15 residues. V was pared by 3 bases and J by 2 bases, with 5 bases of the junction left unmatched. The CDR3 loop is CASSFPDRENYGYTF. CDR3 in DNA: TGTGCCAGCAGCTTCCCGGACAGGGAGAACTATGGCTACACCTTC.

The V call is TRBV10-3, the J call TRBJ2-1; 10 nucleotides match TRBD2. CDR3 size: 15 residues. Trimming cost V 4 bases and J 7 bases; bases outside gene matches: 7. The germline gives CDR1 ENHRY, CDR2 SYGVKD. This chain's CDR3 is CAISALAGEANEQFF. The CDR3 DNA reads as TGTGCCATCAGTGCGCTAGCGGGGGAGGCGAATGAGCAGTTCTTC.